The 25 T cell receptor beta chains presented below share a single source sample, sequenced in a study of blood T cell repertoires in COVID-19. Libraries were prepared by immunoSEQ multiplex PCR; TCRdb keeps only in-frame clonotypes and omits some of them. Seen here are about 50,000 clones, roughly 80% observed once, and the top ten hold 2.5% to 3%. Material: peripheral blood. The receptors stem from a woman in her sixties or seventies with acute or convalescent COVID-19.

The CDR3 DNA reads TGTGCCAGCTCACCAAGCAGGGGGTTAAATGAGCAGTTCTTC. Translation: CASSPSRGLNEQFF. The rearrangement uses TRBV18 and TRBJ2-1; TRBD1 matches 7 bases. Trimming took 2 bases from V and 7 from J; bases not matched to a gene: 5. This CDR3 has 14 amino acids. CDR1 is KGHSH and CDR2 is LQKENI in the germline V gene.

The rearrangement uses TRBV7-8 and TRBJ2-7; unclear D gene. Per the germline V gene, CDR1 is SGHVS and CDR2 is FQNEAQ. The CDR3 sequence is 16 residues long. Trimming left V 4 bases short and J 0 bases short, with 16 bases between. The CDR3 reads CASSSTGGRSSYEQYF. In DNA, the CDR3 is TGTGCCAGCAGCTCCACGGGTGGAAGGAGCTCCTACGAGCAGTACTTC. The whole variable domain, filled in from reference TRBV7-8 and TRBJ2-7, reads GAGVSQSPRYKVAKRGQDVALRCDPISGHVSLFWYQQALGQGPEFLTYFQNEAQLDKSGLPSDRFFAERPEGSVSTLKIQRTQQEDSAVYLCASSSTGGRSSYEQYFGPGTRLTVT.

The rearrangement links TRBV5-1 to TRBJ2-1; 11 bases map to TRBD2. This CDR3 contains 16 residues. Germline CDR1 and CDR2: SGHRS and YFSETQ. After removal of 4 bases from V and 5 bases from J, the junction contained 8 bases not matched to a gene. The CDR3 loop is CASSGTGTSGNNEQFF. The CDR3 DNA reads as TGCGCCAGCAGCGGTACCGGGACTAGCGGCAACAATGAGCAGTTCTTC.

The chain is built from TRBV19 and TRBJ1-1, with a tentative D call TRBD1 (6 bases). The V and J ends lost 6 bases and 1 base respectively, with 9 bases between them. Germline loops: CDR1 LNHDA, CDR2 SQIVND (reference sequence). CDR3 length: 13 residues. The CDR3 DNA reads TGTGCCAGTAGCCCGACAGGGAACACTGAAGCTTTCTTT. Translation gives CASSPTGNTEAFF.

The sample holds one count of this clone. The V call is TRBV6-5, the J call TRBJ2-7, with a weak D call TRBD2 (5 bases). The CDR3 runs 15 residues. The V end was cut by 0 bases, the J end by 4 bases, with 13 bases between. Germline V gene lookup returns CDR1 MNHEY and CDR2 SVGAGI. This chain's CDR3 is CASSYSIWTLYEQYF. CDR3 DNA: TGTGCCAGCAGTTACTCAATATGGACTCTGTACGAGCAGTACTTC.

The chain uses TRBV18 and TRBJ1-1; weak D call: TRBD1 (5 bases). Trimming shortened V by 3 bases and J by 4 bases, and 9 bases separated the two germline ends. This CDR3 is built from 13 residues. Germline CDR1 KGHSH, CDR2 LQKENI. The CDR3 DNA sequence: TGTGCCAGCTCACCCCGCCAGGGCACTGAAGCTTTCTTT. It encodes CASSPRQGTEAFF.

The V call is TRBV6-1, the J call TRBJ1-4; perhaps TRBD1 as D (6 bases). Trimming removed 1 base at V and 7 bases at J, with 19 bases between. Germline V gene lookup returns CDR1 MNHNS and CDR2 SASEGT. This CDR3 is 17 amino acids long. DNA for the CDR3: TGTGCCAGCAGTGAAGGTATACAGGGCCAGAGGGGTGAAAAACTGTTTTTT. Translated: CASSEGIQGQRGEKLFF.

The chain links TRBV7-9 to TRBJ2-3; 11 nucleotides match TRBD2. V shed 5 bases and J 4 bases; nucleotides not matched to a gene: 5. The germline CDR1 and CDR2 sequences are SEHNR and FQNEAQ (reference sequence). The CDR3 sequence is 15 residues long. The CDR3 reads CASSQLAGVSDTQYF. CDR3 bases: TGTGCCAGCAGCCAACTAGCGGGAGTATCAGATACGCAGTATTTT. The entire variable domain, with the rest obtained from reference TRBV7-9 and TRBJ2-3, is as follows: DTGVSQNPRHKITKRGQNVTFRCDPISEHNRLYWYRQTLGQGPEFLTYFQNEAQLEKSRLLSDRFSAERPKGSFSTLEIQRTEQGDSAMYLCASSQLAGVSDTQYFGPGTRLTVL.

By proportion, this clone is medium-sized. CDR3 DNA: TGTGCCAGCAGTTACGCAGAGGGTAATTCACCCCTCCACTTT. Its translation: CASSYAEGNSPLHF. The rearrangement joins TRBV6-6 to TRBJ1-6; D unresolved. This CDR3 spans 14 amino acids. Germline loops: CDR1 MNHNY, CDR2 SVGAGI (reference sequence). Trimming stripped 2 bases from V and 6 bases from J, with 8 bases between.

The CDR3 sequence: CASSLGVDRARSEKLFF. The CDR3 nucleotides are TGCGCCAGCAGCTTGGGGGTCGACAGGGCGCGAAGTGAAAAACTGTTTTTT. The V and J genes are TRBV5-1 and TRBJ1-4, with TRBD1 matching 7 bases. Germline V gene lookup returns CDR1 SGHRS and CDR2 YFSETQ. The CDR3 has 17 residues. J lost 7 bases, V lost 0 bases, and 12 bases had no gene match.

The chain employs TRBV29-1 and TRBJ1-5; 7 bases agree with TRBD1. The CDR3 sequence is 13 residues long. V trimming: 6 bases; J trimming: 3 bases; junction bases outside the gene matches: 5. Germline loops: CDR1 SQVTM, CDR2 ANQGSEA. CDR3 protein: CSVGQGDNQPQHF. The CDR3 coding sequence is TGCAGCGTGGGGCAGGGGGACAATCAGCCCCAGCATTTT.

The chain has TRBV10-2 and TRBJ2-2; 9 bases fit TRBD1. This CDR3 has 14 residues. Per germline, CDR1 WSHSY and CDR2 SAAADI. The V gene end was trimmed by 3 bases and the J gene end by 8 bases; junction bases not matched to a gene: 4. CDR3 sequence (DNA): TGCGCCAGCAGTGAACAGGGGGCAGCGGGGGAGCTGTTTTTT. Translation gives CASSEQGAAGELFF.

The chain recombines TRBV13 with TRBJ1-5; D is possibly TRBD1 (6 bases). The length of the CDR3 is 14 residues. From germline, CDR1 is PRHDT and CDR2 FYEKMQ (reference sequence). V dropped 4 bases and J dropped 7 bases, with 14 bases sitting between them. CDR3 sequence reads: CASSSNRVNQPQHF. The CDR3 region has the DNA TGTGCCAGCAGCTCGAACAGGGTCAACCAGCCCCAGCATTTT.

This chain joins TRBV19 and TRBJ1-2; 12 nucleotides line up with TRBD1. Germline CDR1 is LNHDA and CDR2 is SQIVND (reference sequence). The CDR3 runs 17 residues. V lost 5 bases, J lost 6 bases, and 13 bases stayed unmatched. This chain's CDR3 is CASSLLGQGAKQNGYTF. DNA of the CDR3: TGTGCCAGTAGTCTCCTGGGACAGGGGGCGAAGCAAAATGGCTACACCTTC.

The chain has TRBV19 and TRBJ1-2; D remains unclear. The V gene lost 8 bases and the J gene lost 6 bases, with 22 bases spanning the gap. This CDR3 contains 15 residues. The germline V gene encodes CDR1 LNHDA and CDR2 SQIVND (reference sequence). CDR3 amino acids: CASQLAGNTLHGYTF. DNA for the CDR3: TGTGCCAGTCAGCTCGCAGGCAATACGCTCCATGGCTACACCTTC.

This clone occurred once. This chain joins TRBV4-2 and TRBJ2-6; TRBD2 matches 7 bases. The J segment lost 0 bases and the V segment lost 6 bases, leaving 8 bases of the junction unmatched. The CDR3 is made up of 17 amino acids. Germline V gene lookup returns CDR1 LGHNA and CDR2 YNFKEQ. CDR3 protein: CASRLRAGTSGANVLTF. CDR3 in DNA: TGTGCCAGCAGATTACGAGCGGGAACCTCTGGGGCCAACGTCCTGACTTTC.

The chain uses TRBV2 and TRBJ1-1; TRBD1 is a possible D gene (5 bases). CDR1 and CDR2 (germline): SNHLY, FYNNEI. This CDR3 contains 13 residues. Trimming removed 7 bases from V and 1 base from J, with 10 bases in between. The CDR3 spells CASTRGENTEAFF. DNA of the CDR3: TGTGCCAGCACAAGGGGTGAGAACACTGAAGCTTTCTTT.

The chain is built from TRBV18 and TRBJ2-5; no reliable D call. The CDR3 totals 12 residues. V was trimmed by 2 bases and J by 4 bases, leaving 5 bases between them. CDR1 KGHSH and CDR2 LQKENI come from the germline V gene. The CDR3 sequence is CASSPSRETQYF. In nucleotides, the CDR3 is TGTGCCAGCTCACCATCGAGAGAGACCCAGTACTTC.

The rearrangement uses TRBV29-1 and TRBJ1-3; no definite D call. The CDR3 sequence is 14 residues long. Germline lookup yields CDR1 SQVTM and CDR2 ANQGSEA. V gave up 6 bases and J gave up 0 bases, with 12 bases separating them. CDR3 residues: CSVEGGISGNTIYF. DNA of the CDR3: TGCAGCGTGGAGGGCGGGATCTCTGGAAACACCATATATTTT.

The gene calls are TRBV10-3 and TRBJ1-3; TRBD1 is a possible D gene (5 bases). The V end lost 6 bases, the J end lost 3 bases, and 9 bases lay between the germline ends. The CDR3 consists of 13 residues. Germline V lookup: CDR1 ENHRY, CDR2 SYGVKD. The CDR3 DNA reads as TGTGCCATCAGAGACAGTAATGGAAACACCATATATTTT. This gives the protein CAIRDSNGNTIYF.

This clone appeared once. CDR3 nucleotide sequence: TGTGCCAGCAGCTTATTACAGGGGTACAATGAGCAGTTCTTC. Translated: CASSLLQGYNEQFF. The chain couples TRBV5-5 to TRBJ2-1, with TRBD1 identical over 7 bases. Looked up from germline, CDR1 is SGHKS and CDR2 is YYEKEE (reference sequence). This CDR3 comprises 14 residues. The V gene end was trimmed by 2 bases and the J gene end by 4 bases; junction bases not matched to a gene: 3. Variable domain in full (rest from reference TRBV5-5 and TRBJ2-1): DAGVTQSPTHLIKTRGQQVTLRCSPISGHKSVSWYQQVLGQGPQFIFQYYEKEERGRGNFPDRFSARQFPNYSSELNVNALLLGDSALYLCASSLLQGYNEQFFGPGTRLTVL.

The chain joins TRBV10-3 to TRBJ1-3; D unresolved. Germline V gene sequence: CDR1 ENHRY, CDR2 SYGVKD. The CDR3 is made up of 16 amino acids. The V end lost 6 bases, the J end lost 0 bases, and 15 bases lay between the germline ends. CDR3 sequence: CAIRSRELRSGNTIYF. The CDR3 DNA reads TGTGCCATCAGGTCCCGTGAACTCCGCTCTGGAAACACCATATATTTT.

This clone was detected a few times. The CDR3 nucleotides read TGTGCCAGCAGTGAAGCTTATTGGGGGGGCGGGAATGAGCAGTTCTTC. Its translation: CASSEAYWGGGNEQFF. V and J are TRBV2 and TRBJ2-1, with D possibly matching TRBD2 (7 bases). The CDR3 has 16 amino acids. V was trimmed by 0 bases and J by 7 bases, leaving 16 bases between them. Germline V gene data show CDR1 as SNHLY and CDR2 as FYNNEI.

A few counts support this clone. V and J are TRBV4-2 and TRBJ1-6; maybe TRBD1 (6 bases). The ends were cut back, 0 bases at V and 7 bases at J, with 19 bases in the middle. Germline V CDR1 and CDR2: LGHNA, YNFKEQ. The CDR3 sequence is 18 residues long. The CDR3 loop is CASSQENYRASGNSPLHF. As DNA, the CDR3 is TGTGCCAGCAGCCAAGAAAATTACAGGGCTTCAGGGAATTCACCCCTCCACTTT.

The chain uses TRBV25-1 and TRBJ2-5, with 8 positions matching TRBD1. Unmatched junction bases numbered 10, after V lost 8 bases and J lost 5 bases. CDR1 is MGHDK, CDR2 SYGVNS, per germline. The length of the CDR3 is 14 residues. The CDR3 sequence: CASRGQGSRETQYF. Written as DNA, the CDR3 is TGTGCCAGCCGAGGACAGGGCAGCCGCGAGACCCAGTACTTC.